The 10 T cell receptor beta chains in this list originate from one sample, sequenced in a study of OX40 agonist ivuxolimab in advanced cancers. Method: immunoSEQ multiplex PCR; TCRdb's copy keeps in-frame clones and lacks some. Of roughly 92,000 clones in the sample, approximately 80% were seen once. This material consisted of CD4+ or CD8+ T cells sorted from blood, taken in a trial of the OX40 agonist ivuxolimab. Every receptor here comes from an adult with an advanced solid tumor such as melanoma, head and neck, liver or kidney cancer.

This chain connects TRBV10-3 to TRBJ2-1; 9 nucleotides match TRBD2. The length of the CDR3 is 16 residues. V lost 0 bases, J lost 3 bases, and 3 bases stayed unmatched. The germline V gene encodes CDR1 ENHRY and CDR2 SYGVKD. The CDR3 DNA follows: TGTGCCATCAGTGAGTCGTGGCGGGGGGGCTACAATGAGCAGTTCTTC. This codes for CAISESWRGGYNEQFF.

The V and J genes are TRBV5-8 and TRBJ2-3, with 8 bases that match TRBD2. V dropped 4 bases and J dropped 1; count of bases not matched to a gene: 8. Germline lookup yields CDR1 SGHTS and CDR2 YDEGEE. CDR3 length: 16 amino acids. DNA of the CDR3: TGTGCCAGCAGCCAACCAGCGGGGGCGGGCACAGATACGCAGTATTTT. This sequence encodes CASSQPAGAGTDTQYF.

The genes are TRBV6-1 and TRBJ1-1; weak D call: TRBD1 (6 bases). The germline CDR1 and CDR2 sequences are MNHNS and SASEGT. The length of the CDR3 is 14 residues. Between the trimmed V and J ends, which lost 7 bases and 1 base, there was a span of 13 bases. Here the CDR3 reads CASTWTVGNTEAFF. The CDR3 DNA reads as TGTGCCAGCACTTGGACAGTAGGGAACACTGAAGCTTTCTTT.

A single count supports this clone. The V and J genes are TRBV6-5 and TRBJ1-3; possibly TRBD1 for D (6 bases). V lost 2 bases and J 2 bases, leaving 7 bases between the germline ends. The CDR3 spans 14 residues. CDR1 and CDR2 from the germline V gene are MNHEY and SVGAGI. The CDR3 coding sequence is TGTGCCAGCAGTTACAGGGGGACTGGAAACACCATATATTTT. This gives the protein CASSYRGTGNTIYF.

CDR3 region: CASSLKGTSGPSGYEQYF. The CDR3, as DNA: TGTGCCAGCAGTTTGAAGGGGACTAGCGGGCCTTCGGGGTACGAGCAGTACTTC. This sequence joins TRBV27 and TRBJ2-5; 12 bases map to TRBD2. The J call may be incorrect, as the DNA end agrees better with TRBJ2-7. CDR3 length equals 18 residues. The V gene's germline CDR1 is MNHEY and CDR2 SMNVEV (reference sequence).

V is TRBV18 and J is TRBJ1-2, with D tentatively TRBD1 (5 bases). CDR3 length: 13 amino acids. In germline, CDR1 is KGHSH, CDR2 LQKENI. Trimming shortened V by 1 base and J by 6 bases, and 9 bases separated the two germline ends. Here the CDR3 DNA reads TGTGCCAGCTCACCACAGGGGAAGAATGGCTACACCTTC. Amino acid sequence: CASSPQGKNGYTF.

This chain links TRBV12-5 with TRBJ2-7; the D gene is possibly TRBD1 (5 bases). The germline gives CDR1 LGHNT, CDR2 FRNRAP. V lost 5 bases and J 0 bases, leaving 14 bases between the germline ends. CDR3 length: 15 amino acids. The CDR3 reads CASGVAGQSSYEQYF. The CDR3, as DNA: TGTGCTAGTGGTGTTGCCGGACAAAGCTCCTACGAGCAGTACTTC. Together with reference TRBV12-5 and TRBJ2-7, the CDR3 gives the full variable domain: DARVTQTPRHKVTEMGQEVTMRCQPILGHNTVFWYRQTMMQGLELLAYFRNRAPLDDSGMPKDRFSAEMPDATLATLKIQPSEPRDSAVYFCASGVAGQSSYEQYFGPGTRLTVT.

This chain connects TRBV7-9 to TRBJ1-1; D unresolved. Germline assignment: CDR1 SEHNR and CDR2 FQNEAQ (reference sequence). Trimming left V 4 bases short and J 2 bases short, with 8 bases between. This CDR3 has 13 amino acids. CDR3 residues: CASSSGINTEAFF. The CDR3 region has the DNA TGTGCCAGCAGCTCGGGGATCAACACTGAAGCTTTCTTT.

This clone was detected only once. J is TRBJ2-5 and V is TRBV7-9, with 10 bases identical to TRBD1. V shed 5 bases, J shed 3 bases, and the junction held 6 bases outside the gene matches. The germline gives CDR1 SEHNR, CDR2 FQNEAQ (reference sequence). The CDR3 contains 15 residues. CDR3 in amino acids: CASSPWTGGKETQYF. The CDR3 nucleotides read TGTGCCAGCAGCCCCTGGACAGGGGGAAAAGAGACCCAGTACTTC.

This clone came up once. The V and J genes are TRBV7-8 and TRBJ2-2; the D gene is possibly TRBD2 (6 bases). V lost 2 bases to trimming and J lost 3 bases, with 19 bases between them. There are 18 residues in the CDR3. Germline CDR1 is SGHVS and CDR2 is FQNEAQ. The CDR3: CASSLWEASLADTGELFF. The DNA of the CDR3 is TGTGCCAGCAGCTTATGGGAGGCTAGCCTAGCTGACACCGGGGAGCTGTTTTTT.